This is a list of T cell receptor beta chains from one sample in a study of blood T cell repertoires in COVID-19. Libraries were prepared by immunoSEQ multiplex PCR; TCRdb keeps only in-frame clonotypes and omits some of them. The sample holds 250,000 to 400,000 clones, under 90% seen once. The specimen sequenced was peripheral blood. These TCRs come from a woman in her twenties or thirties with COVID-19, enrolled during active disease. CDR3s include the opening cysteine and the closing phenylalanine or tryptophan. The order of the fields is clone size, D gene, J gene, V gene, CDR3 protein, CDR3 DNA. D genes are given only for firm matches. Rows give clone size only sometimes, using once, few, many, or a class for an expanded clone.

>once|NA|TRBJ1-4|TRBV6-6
CASSRQNLATNEKLFF
TGTGCCAGCAGCAGACAGAACCTTGCAACTAATGAAAAACTGTTTTTT
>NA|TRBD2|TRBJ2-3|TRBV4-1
CASSQVRGVDTQYF
TGCGCCAGCAGCCAAGTACGGGGGGTGGATACGCAGTATTTT
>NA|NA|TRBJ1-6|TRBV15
CATSSRIVDSSNSPLHF
TGTGCCACCAGCTCCAGAATTGTCGACAGCTCTAATTCACCCCTCCACTTT
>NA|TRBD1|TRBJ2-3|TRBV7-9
CASRPGQGTDTQYF
TGTGCCAGCAGACCGGGACAGGGAACAGATACGCAGTATTTT
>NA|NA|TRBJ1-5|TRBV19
CASSIGGQPQHF
TGTGCCAGTAGTATCGGCGGTCAGCCCCAGCATTTT
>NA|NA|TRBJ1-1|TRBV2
CASSDLTGNTEAFF
TGTGCCAGCAGTGACCTGACAGGGAACACTGAAGCTTTCTTT
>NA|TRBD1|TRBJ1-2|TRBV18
CASSPPSQGVNDGYTF
TGTGCCAGCTCACCACCGTCACAGGGGGTTAATGATGGCTACACCTTC
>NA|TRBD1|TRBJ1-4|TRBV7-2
CASSGQGAGNNEKLFF
TGTGCCAGCAGTGGACAGGGGGCGGGTAATAATGAAAAACTGTTTTTT
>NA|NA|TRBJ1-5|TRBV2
CASNIYSNQPQHF
TGTGCCAGCAACATATATAGCAATCAGCCCCAGCATTTT
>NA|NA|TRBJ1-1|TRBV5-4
CASSLVGDEAFF
TGTGCCAGCAGCTTGGTAGGGGATGAAGCTTTCTTT
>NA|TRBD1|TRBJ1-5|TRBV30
CAWRAGTGSWWDQPQHF
TGTGCCTGGAGGGCCGGGACAGGGAGTTGGTGGGATCAGCCCCAGCATTTT
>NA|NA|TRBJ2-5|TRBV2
CASRQVETQYF
TGTGCCAGCAGACAAGTGGAGACCCAGTACTTC
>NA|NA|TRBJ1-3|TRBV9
CASSAFPGGSGNTIYF
TGTGCCAGCAGCGCTTTCCCCGGGGGCTCTGGAAACACCATATATTTT
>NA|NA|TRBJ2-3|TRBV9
CASSFRTVTDTQYF
TGTGCCAGCAGCTTCAGGACAGTCACAGATACGCAGTATTTT
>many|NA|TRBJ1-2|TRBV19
CASKQTYGYTF
TGTGCCAGTAAACAGACCTATGGCTACACCTTC
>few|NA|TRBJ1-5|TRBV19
CASSIAVTSNQPQHF
TGTGCCAGTAGTATAGCTGTGACAAGCAATCAGCCCCAGCATTTT
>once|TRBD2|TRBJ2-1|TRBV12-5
CASLSEREVYNEQFF
TGTGCTAGCCTGTCCGAGCGGGAGGTCTACAATGAGCAGTTCTTC
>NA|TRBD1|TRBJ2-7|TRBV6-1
CASSEGQPYEQYF
TGTGCCAGCAGTGAGGGACAGCCCTACGAGCAGTACTTC
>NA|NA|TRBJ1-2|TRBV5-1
CASSLVQPEDYGYTF
TGCGCCAGCAGCTTGGTCCAGCCCGAGGACTATGGCTACACCTTC
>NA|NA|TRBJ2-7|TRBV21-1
CARNGTVYEQYF
TGTGCCAGGAACGGGACTGTCTACGAGCAGTACTTC
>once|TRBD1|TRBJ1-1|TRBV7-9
CASSPTQGDLTEAFF
TGTGCCAGCAGCCCGACACAGGGGGACCTCACTGAAGCTTTCTTT
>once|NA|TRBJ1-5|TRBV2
CASSAIQDQPQHF
TGTGCCAGCAGTGCAATCCAGGATCAGCCCCAGCATTTT
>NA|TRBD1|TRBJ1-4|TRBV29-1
CSARQGGKDEKLFF
TGCAGCGCCCGACAGGGCGGGAAGGATGAAAAACTGTTTTTT
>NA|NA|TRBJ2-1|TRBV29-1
CSVEVIAETGYNEQFF
TGCAGCGTTGAGGTTATAGCGGAAACGGGGTACAATGAGCAGTTCTTC